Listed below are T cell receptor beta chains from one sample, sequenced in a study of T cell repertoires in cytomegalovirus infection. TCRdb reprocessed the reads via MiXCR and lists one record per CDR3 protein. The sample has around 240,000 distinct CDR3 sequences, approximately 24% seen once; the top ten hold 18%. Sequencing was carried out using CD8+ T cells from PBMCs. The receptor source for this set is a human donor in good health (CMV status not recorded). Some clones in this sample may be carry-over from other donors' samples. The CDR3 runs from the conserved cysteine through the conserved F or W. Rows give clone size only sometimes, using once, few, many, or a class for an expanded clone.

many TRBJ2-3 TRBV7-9 CASSSVDWLSDTQYF
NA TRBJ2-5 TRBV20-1 CSARQRVGLPQETQYF
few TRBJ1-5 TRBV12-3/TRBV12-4 CASIGSGANQPQHF
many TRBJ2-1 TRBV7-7 CASSWGVGNEQFF
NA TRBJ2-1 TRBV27 CASSLGDGRSYNEQFF
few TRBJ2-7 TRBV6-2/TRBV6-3 CASSNRGLVYEQYF
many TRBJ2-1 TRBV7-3 CASSSGLAATNEQFF
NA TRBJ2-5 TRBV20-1 CSVAGGWGETQYF
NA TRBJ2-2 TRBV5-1 CASSLNRAQGAGELFF
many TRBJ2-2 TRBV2 CASISYTGELFF
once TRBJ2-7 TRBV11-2 CASSLDRYDSYEQYF
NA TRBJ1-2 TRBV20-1 CSARDEGRGDGYTF
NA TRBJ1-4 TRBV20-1 CCARESWGSNEKLFF
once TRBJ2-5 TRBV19 CASRDYQGETQYF
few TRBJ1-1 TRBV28 CASSSRGASAEAFF
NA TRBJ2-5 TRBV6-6 CASSDWTSLETQYF
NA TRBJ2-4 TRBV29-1 CSVGQGDIQYF
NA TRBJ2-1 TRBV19 CASSISLNLYNEQFF
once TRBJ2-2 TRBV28 CASGSGDTGELFF
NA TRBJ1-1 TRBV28 CASSGDTGEAFF
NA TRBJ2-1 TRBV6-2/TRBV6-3 CASSYTSDGGEQFF
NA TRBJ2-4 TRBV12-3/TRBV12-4 CASSFGQLAKNIQYF
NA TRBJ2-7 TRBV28 CASSGGGGTYEQYF
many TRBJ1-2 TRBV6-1 CASGDRGFYGYTF
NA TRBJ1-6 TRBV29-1 CSPAQFKNFHSPLHF
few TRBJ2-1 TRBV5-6 CASSLAEGQGGREQFF
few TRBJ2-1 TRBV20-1 CSARVPLYNEQFF
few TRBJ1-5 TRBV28 CASSFDQAGPGIEPQHF
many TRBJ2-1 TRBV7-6 CASSLALGAGGSYEQFF
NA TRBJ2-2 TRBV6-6 CASTQLGVAGVTGELFF
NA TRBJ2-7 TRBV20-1 CSARDFTDRSSYEQYF
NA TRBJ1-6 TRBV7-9 CASSSGFNNSPLHF
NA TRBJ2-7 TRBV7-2 CASSLGPLLEQYF
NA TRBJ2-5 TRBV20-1 CSAVGTGTQEYF